The subject of this entry is one T cell receptor beta chain. Its matching antigen is unknown. PCR amplification relied on 60 Vbeta primers (plus 13 Jbeta primers). TCRdb's table, derived via immunoSEQ multiplex PCR, lists solely in-frame clones and lacks some. The repertoire holds 270,000 or so clones, about 90% seen once, with around 1.7% in the top ten. The data stem from a study of cytomegalovirus exposure and HLA in healthy donors. Study summary: Researchers previously reported finding 90 million to 130 million unique TCR beta sequences from around 200 million T cells.

Study-level findings and limits: Later analysis identified about 17,000 TCR beta sequences associated with HLA alleles, using a false discovery rate threshold of 0.05.

The ends were cut back, 4 bases at V and 4 bases at J, with 5 bases in the middle. Germline V gene data show CDR1 as SEHNR and CDR2 as FQNEAQ (reference sequence). There are 12 residues in the CDR3. The genes are TRBV7-9 and TRBJ2-1; D gene uncertain. The TCR comes from a girl aged 2-10 years in good health and CMV-seronegative. Sample: PBMCs. The CDR3 loop is CASSWPYNEQFF. CDR3 bases: TGTGCCAGCAGCTGGCCGTACAATGAGCAGTTCTTC.